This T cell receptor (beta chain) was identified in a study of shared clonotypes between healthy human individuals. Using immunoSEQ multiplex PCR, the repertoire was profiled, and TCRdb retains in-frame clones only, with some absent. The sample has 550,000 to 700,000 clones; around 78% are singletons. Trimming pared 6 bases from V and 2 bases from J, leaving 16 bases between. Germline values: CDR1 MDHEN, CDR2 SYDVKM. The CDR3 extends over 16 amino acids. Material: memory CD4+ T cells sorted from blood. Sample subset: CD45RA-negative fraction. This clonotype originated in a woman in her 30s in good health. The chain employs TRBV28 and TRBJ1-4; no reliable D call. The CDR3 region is CASSRPDGKTNEKLFF. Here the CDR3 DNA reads TGTGCCAGCAGCCGCCCGGACGGCAAGACTAATGAAAAACTGTTTTTT.